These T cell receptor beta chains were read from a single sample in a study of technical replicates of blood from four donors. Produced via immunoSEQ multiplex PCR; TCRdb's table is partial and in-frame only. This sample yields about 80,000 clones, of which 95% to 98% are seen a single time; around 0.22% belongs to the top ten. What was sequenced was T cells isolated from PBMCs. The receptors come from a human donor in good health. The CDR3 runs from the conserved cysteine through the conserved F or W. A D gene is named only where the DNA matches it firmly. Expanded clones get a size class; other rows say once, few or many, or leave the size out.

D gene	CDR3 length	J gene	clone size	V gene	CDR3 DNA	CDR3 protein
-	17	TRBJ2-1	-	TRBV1	TGCACCAGCAGCCTTGGGGACTCTAACCGTTTCTACAATGAGCAGTTCTTC	CTSSLGDSNRFYNEQFF
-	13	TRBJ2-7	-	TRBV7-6	TGTGCCAGCGGGGCTAGCGACTCCTACGAGCAGTACTTC	CASGASDSYEQYF
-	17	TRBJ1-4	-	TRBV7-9	TGTGCCAGCAGGGAGACCGGGGGGACTGCAACTAATGAAAAACTGTTTTTT	CASRETGGTATNEKLFF
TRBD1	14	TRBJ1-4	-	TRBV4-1	TGCGCCAGCAGCTCCACAGGGGGAAGTGAAAAACTGTTTTTT	CASSSTGGSEKLFF
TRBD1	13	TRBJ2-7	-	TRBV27	TGTGCCAGCACCTTACGACAGGGGTACGAGCAGTACTTC	CASTLRQGYEQYF
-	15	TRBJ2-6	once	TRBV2	TGTGCCAGCAGGCCTCAGGGGACTGGGGCCAACGTCCTGACTTTC	CASRPQGTGANVLTF
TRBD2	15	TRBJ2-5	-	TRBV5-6	TGTGCCAGCAGCTTCCGAAGCGGGGGTCGAGAGACCCAGTACTTC	CASSFRSGGRETQYF
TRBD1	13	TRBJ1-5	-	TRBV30	TGTGCCTGGGGACAGGGCCGTAATCAGCCCCAGCATTTT	CAWGQGRNQPQHF
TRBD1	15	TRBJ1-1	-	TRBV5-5	TGTGCCAGCAGCTCAAGGACAGGCTTGAACACTGAAGCTTTCTTT	CASSSRTGLNTEAFF
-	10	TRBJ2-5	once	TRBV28	TGTGCCAGCATCCTAGAGACCCAGTACTTC	CASILETQYF
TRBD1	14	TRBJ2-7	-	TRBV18	TGTGCCAGCTCACCGAGACAGGGGAGCTACGAGCAGTACTTC	CASSPRQGSYEQYF
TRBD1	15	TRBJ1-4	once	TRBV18	TGTGCCAGCTCACCACCGGGACAGGTGAATGAAAAACTGTTTTTT	CASSPPGQVNEKLFF
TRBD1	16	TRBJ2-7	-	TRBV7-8	TGTGCCAGCAGTAACCTCCGGGACAGGGCACGCCGCGAGCAGTACTTC	CASSNLRDRARREQYF
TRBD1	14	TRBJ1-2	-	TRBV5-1	TGCGCCAGCAGCTCCGGGACAGGAGGATATGGCTACACCTTC	CASSSGTGGYGYTF
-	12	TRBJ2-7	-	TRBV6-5	TGTGCCAGCGGGCAGGGTCCCTACGAGCAGTACTTC	CASGQGPYEQYF
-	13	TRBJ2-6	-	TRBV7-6	TGTGCCAGCAGCCCCGAGGGGGCCAACGTCCTGACTTTC	CASSPEGANVLTF
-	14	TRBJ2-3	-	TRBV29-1	TGCAGCGTCGGGATAAAAGCATTCACAGATACGCAGTATTTT	CSVGIKAFTDTQYF
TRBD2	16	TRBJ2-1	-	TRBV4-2	TGTGCCAGCAGCCACGGGACTAGCGGGAGCTACAATGAGCAGTTCTTC	CASSHGTSGSYNEQFF
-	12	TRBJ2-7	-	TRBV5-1	TGCGCCAGTTCAGGGACTGCCTACGAGCAGTACTTC	CASSGTAYEQYF
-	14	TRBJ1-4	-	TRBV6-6	TGTGCCAGCAGTTCGGGGGTCGCTAATGAAAAACTGTTTTTT	CASSSGVANEKLFF
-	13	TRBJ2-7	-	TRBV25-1	TGTGCCAGCAGTGAATACGGGGAACAAATTCGGTACTTC	CASSEYGEQIRYF
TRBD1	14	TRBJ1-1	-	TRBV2	TGTGCCAGCACTGAGGGGGCGGCTAACACTGAAGCTTTCTTT	CASTEGAANTEAFF
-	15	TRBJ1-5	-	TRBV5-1	TGCGCCAGCAGCTTGGGGGGCCCCTCAGGTCAGCCCCAGCATTTT	CASSLGGPSGQPQHF
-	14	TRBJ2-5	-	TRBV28	TGTGCCAGCAGCCCAACAGGGTCCCAAGAGACCCAGTACTTC	CASSPTGSQETQYF
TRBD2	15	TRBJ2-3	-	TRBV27	TGTGCCAGCAGACTGACTAGCTTTAGCACAGATACGCAGTATTTT	CASRLTSFSTDTQYF
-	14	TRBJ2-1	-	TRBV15	TGTGCCACCTCCCCCGGACATAGAGACAATGAGCAGTTCTTC	CATSPGHRDNEQFF
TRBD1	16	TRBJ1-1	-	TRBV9	TGTGCCAGCAGCCCCCAGGGACAGGTTTTAAACACTGAAGCTTTCTTT	CASSPQGQVLNTEAFF
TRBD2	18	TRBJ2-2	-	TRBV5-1	TGCGCCAGCAGCTTGGCCCAGGCTAGCGGGTGGAACACCGGGGAGCTGTTTTTT	CASSLAQASGWNTGELFF
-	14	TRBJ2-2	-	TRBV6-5	TGTGCCAGCAGTTACGGGCTTTCAGCCGGGGAGCTGTTTTTT	CASSYGLSAGELFF